This section outlines one TCR beta chain sequence together with its context. Its antigen is not known. The assay was immunoSEQ multiplex PCR, and TCRdb's table has in-frame clones only and misses some. The table records a few hundred thousand clones, 88% of them present only once. The sample comes from a study of Ad26.COV2.S vaccination and SARS-CoV-2 variants. V trimming: 5 bases; J trimming: 8 bases; junction bases outside the gene matches: 4. The CDR3 has 13 amino acids. Germline-derived CDR1 and CDR2 are SGHTA and FQGNSA. Specified treatment: 19 received Ad26.COV2.S at low or high dose, single or two shots; 5 received placebo; per-sample allocation not given. Day 63 after the first injection of vaccine or placebo was the sampling time. Ad26 vector vaccine expressed Wuhan-strain SARS-CoV-2 spike. Study-level results: Comparable non-spike TCR breadth was observed in vaccine and placebo recipients.

The chain recombines TRBV7-2 with TRBJ2-1; TRBD2 matches 9 bases. The source was peripheral blood, collected in a trial of Ad26.COV2.S vaccine versus placebo. The origin of this receptor is a person aged 18-65 years who received the Ad26.COV2.S COVID-19 vaccine or a placebo. The CDR3 DNA sequence: TGTGCCAGCAGCCGCGGGGGGGCGGATGAGCAGTTCTTC. Translated, it gives CASSRGGADEQFF.